The T cell receptor (beta chain) described here comes from a study of early T cells in non-severe SARS-CoV-2 infection. This CDR3 has 14 residues. J was trimmed by 1 base and V by 6 bases; bases with no gene match: 3. In germline, CDR1 is MDHEN, CDR2 SYDVKM. MiXCR, applied by TCRdb to the 5' RACE reads, yields one record per CDR3 protein. The sample carries tens of thousands of distinct CDR3 sequences, under 15% recorded once. At least ten counts were recorded for this clonotype. This TCR came from an adult who was a healthcare worker with PCR-confirmed SARS-CoV-2 infection or an uninfected control (not recorded which). The sample consisted of whole blood. V usage is TRBV28 and J usage is TRBJ2-1, with 7 bases identical to TRBD1. The CDR3 reads CASRPGQSYNEQFF. CDR3 in DNA: TGTGCCAGCAGGCCGGGACAGTCCTACAATGAGCAGTTCTTC.